The 18 T cell receptor beta chains in this list originate from one sample, sequenced in a study of blood T cells in healthy people across ages. Together with a sample-barcoded 5' primer, a J-beta primer mix was included in a second PCR lasting about 6 to 11 cycles. TCRdb independently ran MiXCR on the 5' RACE reads; one entry per CDR3 protein. The data hold 1.5 million to 2 million distinct CDR3 sequences, with approximately 28% observed a single time. The specimen sequenced was blood. Every receptor here comes from a woman in her 30s in good health.

In its sample, this clonotype was seen many times. This sequence joins TRBV4-3 and TRBJ2-5; 8 bases align to TRBD2. Per the germline V gene, CDR1 is LGHNA and CDR2 is YSLEER. With 0 bases clipped from V and 5 bases from J, the junction kept 17 bases outside the gene matches. The CDR3 runs to 19 residues. DNA of the CDR3: TGCGCCAGCAGCCAAGATGGGCGGGGTAGCGGGATTACTCGGGAGACCCAGTACTTC. It yields the protein CASSQDGRGSGITRETQYF.

This clonotype was counted a few times. The gene calls are TRBV12-3 or TRBV12-4 and TRBJ1-4; tentative D call: TRBD1 (5 bases). CDR3 length equals 16 residues. Deletions cut 6 bases from V and 5 bases from J, with 19 bases between. The CDR3 sequence: CASSFDSSGLNEKLFF. The CDR3 DNA reads TGTGCCAGCAGCTTCGACAGTAGCGGCTTAAATGAAAAACTGTTTTTT.

The table lists this clonotype with a few counts. The chain employs TRBV29-1 and TRBJ1-1; 10 bases map to TRBD1. Germline CDR1 reads SQVTM; CDR2 reads ANQGSEA. After removal of 7 bases from V and 1 base from J, the junction contained 3 bases not matched to a gene. This CDR3 contains 13 residues. The CDR3 region is CSGRTGGNTEAFF. The CDR3 DNA follows: TGCAGCGGCCGGACAGGGGGGAACACTGAAGCTTTCTTT. The full variable domain, completed using reference TRBV29-1 and TRBJ1-1, is SAVISQKPSRDICQRGTSLTIQCQVDSQVTMMFWYRQQPGQSLTLIATANQGSEATYESGFVIDKFPISRPNLTFSTLTVSNMSPEDSSIYLCSGRTGGNTEAFFGQGTRLTVV.

In the case of this clonotype: The junction shows a germline mismatch at one end, possibly a read error. The J gene is TRBJ1-6, the V gene TRBV6-5, with 7 nucleotides matching TRBD1. This CDR3 is 15 amino acids long. CDR1 and CDR2 (germline): MNHEY, SVGAGI. The CDR3 here is CAISEPGGRNSPLHF. CDR3 DNA: TGTGCCATCAGTGAGCCAGGGGGGCGGAATTCACCCCTCCACTTT.

The chain uses TRBV6-5 and TRBJ1-1; a possible D gene is TRBD1 (6 bases). V was pared by 5 bases and J by 0 bases, with 10 bases between. This CDR3 contains 14 residues. CDR1 is MNHEY and CDR2 is SVGAGI in the germline V gene. The CDR3 reads CASSADSMNTEAFF. For the CDR3, the DNA is TGTGCCAGCAGTGCGGACAGCATGAACACTGAAGCTTTCTTT.

The chain is built from TRBV12-3 or TRBV12-4 and TRBJ1-1; unclear D gene. The CDR3 contains 12 residues. Trimming cost V 5 bases and J 7 bases, with 11 bases left between them. The CDR3 loop reads CASSHWTGEAFF. Here the CDR3 DNA reads TGTGCCAGCAGTCATTGGACCGGTGAAGCTTTCTTT.

This clonotype was seen repeatedly, ten times or more. J is TRBJ1-2 and V is TRBV29-1, with TRBD1 matching 8 bases. In germline, CDR1 is SQVTM, CDR2 ANQGSEA. Trimming cost V 7 bases and J 7 bases; bases outside gene matches: 20. This CDR3 region has 16 residues. CDR3 residues: CSDTVPGQVQGSGYTF. The CDR3 DNA follows: TGCAGCGATACAGTCCCGGGACAGGTTCAAGGTTCTGGCTACACCTTC. Filled out from reference TRBV29-1 and TRBJ1-2, the complete variable domain reads SAVISQKPSRDICQRGTSLTIQCQVDSQVTMMFWYRQQPGQSLTLIATANQGSEATYESGFVIDKFPISRPNLTFSTLTVSNMSPEDSSIYLCSDTVPGQVQGSGYTFGSGTRLTVV.

This clonotype was seen a handful of times. The chain has TRBV6-6 and TRBJ2-6; D gene uncertain. CDR3 length: 16 amino acids. The germline gives CDR1 MNHNY, CDR2 SVGAGI (reference sequence). V was clipped by 7 bases and J by 0 bases, with 13 bases between them. CDR3 protein: CASTTPLSSGANVLTF. In nucleotides, the CDR3 is TGTGCCAGCACTACCCCGTTGAGCTCTGGGGCCAACGTCCTGACTTTC.

Ten or more counts support this clonotype. This chain links TRBV29-1 with TRBJ2-7, with 7 bases matching TRBD2. The CDR3 length is 14 residues. Germline loops: CDR1 SQVTM, CDR2 ANQGSEA. Unmatched junction bases numbered 9, after V lost 7 bases and J lost 0 bases. For the CDR3, the DNA is TGCAGCGCCCTAGGAGGCGGGGGCTCCTACGAGCAGTACTTC. This sequence encodes CSALGGGGSYEQYF.

This clonotype has a handful of counts. This sequence joins TRBV7-6 and TRBJ2-2; D is undetermined. Germline-derived CDR1 and CDR2 are SGHVS and FNYEAQ. Trimming removed 1 base at V and 5 bases at J, with 11 bases between. The CDR3 consists of 15 residues. CDR3: CASSLELPRTGELFF. The DNA for the CDR3 is TGTGCCAGCAGCTTAGAGTTGCCCCGGACCGGGGAGCTGTTTTTT.

The chain is built from TRBV2 and TRBJ1-2; D uncertain. Germline V gene lookup returns CDR1 SNHLY and CDR2 FYNNEI. The CDR3 sequence is 15 residues long. The V end was cut by 11 bases, the J end by 3 bases, with 22 bases between. Here the CDR3 DNA reads TGTGCCCGCTTACGGAACGGTGCAGCCTACTATGGCTACACCTTC. This encodes CARLRNGAAYYGYTF.

Note on this clonotype: Its ends do not fully match the called genes, so a read error is possible. The chain joins TRBV12-3 or TRBV12-4 to TRBJ1-2; D might be TRBD1 (5 bases). The CDR3 is made up of 12 amino acids. The chain's CDR3 is CASSFGGDGYAF. The CDR3 DNA follows: TGTGCCAGCAGTTTCGGGGGGGATGGCTACGCCTTC.

The gene calls are TRBV7-9 and TRBJ2-5; perhaps TRBD1 as D (5 bases). Germline V CDR1 and CDR2: SEHNR, FQNEAQ (reference sequence). CDR3 length: 17 amino acids. V was cut by 3 bases and J by 0 bases, with 17 bases left in between. The CDR3 bases are TGTGCCAGCAGCTTTTCCCGCCTAGGGGCGTACCAAGAGACCCAGTACTTC. Translating gives CASSFSRLGAYQETQYF.

This clonotype has ten or more counts. The CDR3 loop is CASLDRGAYEQYF. The CDR3 DNA is TGCGCCAGCCTAGACAGGGGTGCCTACGAGCAGTACTTC. J is TRBJ2-7 and V is TRBV5-1, with 8 nucleotides matching TRBD1. Germline values: CDR1 SGHRS, CDR2 YFSETQ. The CDR3 is 13 residues long. V lost 7 bases and J lost 2; bases outside the gene matches: 5.

There are a few counts of this clonotype. The genes are TRBV29-1 and TRBJ1-1; a weak D match, TRBD1 (5 bases). This CDR3 spans 12 amino acids. CDR1 and CDR2 (germline): SQVTM, ANQGSEA. The germline V and J ends were trimmed by 3 bases and 7 bases, with 12 bases remaining between them. DNA for the CDR3: TGCAGCGTTGATGGGGGAATGGGTGAAGCTTTCTTT. It specifies CSVDGGMGEAFF.

In its sample, this clonotype was seen many times. The chain employs TRBV15 and TRBJ2-5; 14 nucleotides agree with TRBD2. From germline, CDR1 is LNHNV and CDR2 YYDKDF (reference sequence). The CDR3 runs 16 residues. The junction had 5 bases not matched to a gene; V was cut back by 3 bases and J by 5 bases. The DNA for the CDR3 is TGTGCCACCAGCAGTGGGGGACTAGCGGGGGATGAGACCCAGTACTTC. Translated, it gives CATSSGGLAGDETQYF.

This clonotype was picked up a small number of times. A much larger clone lies a single base off, so this may be a read error. V usage is TRBV29-1 and J usage is TRBJ2-4; 7 nucleotides match TRBD2. This CDR3 region has 12 residues. Germline CDR1 SQVTM, CDR2 ANQGSEA. The V segment lost 7 bases and the J segment 8 bases; nucleotides outside the gene matches: 8. The CDR3 DNA reads TGCAGCGGCGGCTGGGGGGGGGACATTCAGTACTTC. It yields the protein CSGGWGGDIQYF.

As to this clonotype: This may come from a read error, since a much larger clone is one base off. As DNA, the CDR3 is TGTGCCAGCAGTCGTGGACTAGCGGGAATCGGAGAGACCCGGTACTTC. Translation: CASSRGLAGIGETRYF. V is TRBV12-3 or TRBV12-4 and J is TRBJ2-7; 12 nucleotides line up with TRBD2. V was clipped by 5 bases and J by 12 bases; unmatched bases: 17. This CDR3 spans 16 amino acids.